Detailed here is one T cell receptor beta chain. This sample is part of a study of blood T cell repertoires in COVID-19. Study-level background: COVID-19 samples, acute and convalescent, were from the United States, Italy and Spain.

With 7 bases clipped from V and 7 bases from J, the junction kept 6 bases outside the gene matches. The CDR3 is made up of 13 amino acids. Per germline, CDR1 MNHEY and CDR2 SVGAGI. Some clones are missing from TCRdb's copy, which holds only in-frame ones; the method was immunoSEQ multiplex PCR. Of 87,000 or so clones in the sample, roughly 80% are singletons; the top ten hold 15% to 20%. This clonotype originated in a woman aged 80 or older with active or convalescent COVID-19. This rearrangement joins TRBV6-5 to TRBJ1-2, with 10 bases aligning to TRBD1. The sequenced sample was peripheral blood. CDR3 amino acids: CASKGRTGGGYTF. The CDR3 DNA sequence: TGTGCCAGCAAAGGCAGGACAGGGGGTGGCTACACCTTC.